This T cell receptor beta chain comes out of a study of blood T cell repertoires in COVID-19. Whole-study context: The United States, Italy and Spain supplied acute and convalescent COVID-19 samples.

This CDR3 is built from 21 residues. Germline lookup yields CDR1 KGHSH and CDR2 LQKENI. V was cut by 2 bases and J by 0 bases, with 27 bases left in between. The cohort comprised adults aged about 18 to 100 years residing in some 24 US areas. Membership in each cohort depended on participant-reported clinical history. Donors in Cohort 3 counted as recovered after two negative PCRs, clearance, or symptom resolution. Profiled with immunoSEQ multiplex PCR; TCRdb holds only in-frame clones, not every one. Here the sample spans some 210,000 clones, 70% to 90% being singletons. The V call is TRBV18, the J call TRBJ2-3, with a weak D call TRBD1 (5 bases). This receptor was taken from a man between 40 and 49 years old who had recovered from COVID-19. Sequenced sample: PBMCs or T cells enriched from blood (not recorded which). Written as DNA, the CDR3 is TGTGCCAGCTCACCAAGGGGCCGGACCCCCAACCCTGCTACGAGCACAGATACGCAGTATTTT. Its translation: CASSPRGRTPNPATSTDTQYF.